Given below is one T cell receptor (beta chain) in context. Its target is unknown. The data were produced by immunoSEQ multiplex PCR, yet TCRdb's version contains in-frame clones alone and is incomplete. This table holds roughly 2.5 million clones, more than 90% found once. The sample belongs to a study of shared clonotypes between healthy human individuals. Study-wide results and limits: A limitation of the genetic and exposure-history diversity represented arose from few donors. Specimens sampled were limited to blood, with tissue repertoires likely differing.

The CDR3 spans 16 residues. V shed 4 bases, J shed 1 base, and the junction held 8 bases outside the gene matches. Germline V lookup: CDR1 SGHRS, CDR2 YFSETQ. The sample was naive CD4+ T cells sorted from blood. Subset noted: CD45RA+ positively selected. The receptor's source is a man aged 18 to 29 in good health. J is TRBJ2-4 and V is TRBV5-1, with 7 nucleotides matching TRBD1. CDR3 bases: TGCGCCAGCAGCGAAGACAGGGCGGAGGCCAAAAACATTCAGTACTTC. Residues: CASSEDRAEAKNIQYF.